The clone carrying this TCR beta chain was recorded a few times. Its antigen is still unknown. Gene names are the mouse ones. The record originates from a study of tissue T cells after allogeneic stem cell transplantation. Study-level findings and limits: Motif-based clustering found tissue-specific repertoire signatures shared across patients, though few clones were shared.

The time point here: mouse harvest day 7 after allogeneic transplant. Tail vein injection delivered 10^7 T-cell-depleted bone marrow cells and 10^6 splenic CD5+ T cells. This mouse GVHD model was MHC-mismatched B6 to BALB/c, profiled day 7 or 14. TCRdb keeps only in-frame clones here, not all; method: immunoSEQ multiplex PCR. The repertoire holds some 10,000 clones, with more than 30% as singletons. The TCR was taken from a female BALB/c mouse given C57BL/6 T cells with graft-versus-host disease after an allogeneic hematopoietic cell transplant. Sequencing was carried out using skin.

The CDR3 protein is CASSLMGEYTLYF. The DNA read from the CDR3 is TGTGCCAGCAGTCTGATGGGGGAGTACACCTTGTAC. This chain uses TRBV26 with TRBJ2-4, with D perhaps TRBD2 (6 bases). The CDR3 goes on 1 residue after the read ends, and that part is filled in from the germline J gene. Trimming stripped 2 bases from V and 7 bases from J, with 10 bases between. The CDR3 has 13 residues. Germline V gene lookup returns CDR1 KGHPV and CDR2 FQNQEV (reference sequence).